This T cell receptor beta chain was sequenced in a study of T cell responses to AZD1222 COVID-19 vaccine. Profiled with immunoSEQ multiplex PCR; TCRdb holds only in-frame clones, not every one. The table shows about 160,000 clones, with roughly 90% occurring only once. In its sample, this clone was seen once. The germline CDR1 and CDR2 sequences are ENHRY and SYGVKD. There are 13 residues in the CDR3. The V segment lost 6 bases and the J segment 5 bases; nucleotides outside the gene matches: 4. The sequences come from peripheral blood, collected on day 0 of AZD1222 vaccination. This chain connects TRBV10-3 to TRBJ2-5; 9 bases are a match to TRBD2. The TCR comes from an adult in good health. This CDR3 reads CAIRPSGMETQYF. The CDR3 DNA sequence: TGTGCCATCAGACCTAGCGGGATGGAGACCCAGTACTTC.